The sequence of this T cell receptor (beta chain) was determined in a study of blood T cell repertoires in COVID-19. The study recruited people aged about 18 to 95 years across some 23 US areas. Up to 2 weeks before entering the study, exposed participants had met a COVID-19 case. Authors' data handling: How many nucleated cells were present was estimated from reference gene primer amplification. Data came from immunoSEQ multiplex PCR; TCRdb stores just in-frame clones and leaves some out. V and J calls and clone size are those listed in that table; D and trimming were worked out from the DNA. The repertoire holds 400,000 to 500,000 clones, roughly 84% seen once, with about 1.4% in the top ten. This CDR3 spans 16 amino acids. The V gene lost 6 bases and the J gene lost 7 bases, with 19 bases spanning the gap. CDR1 is LNHDA and CDR2 is SQIVND in the germline V gene (reference sequence).

This clonotype originated in a woman under 30 who had been exposed to COVID-19. The J gene is TRBJ1-6, the V gene TRBV19; D perhaps matches TRBD1 (5 bases). Sequenced: PBMCs or T cells enriched from blood (not recorded which). CDR3 protein: CASRVGRGAGNSPLHF. CDR3 coding DNA: TGTGCCAGTAGAGTCGGACGCGGGGCCGGCAATTCACCCCTCCACTTT.